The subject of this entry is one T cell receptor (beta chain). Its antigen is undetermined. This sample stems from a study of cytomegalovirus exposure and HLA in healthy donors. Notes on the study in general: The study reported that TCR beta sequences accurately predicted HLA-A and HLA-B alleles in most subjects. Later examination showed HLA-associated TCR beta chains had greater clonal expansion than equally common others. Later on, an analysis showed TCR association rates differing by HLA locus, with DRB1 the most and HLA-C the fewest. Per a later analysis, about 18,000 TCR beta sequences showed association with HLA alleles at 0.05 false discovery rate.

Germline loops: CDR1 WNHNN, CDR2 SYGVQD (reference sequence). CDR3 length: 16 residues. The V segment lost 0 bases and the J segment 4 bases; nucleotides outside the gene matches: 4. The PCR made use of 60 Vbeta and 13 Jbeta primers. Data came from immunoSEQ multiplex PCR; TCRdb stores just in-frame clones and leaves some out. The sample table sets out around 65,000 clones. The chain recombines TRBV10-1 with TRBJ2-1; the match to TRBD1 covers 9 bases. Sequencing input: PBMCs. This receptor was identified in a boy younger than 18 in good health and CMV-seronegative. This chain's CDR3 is CASSESGTGFYNEQFF. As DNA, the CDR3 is TGCGCCAGCAGTGAGTCTGGGACAGGGTTTTACAATGAGCAGTTCTTC.